These T cell receptor beta chains were read from a single sample in a study of human T cells and chemical hapten exposure. TCRdb re-derived calls from the RACE reads in MiXCR, one entry per CDR3 protein. The data show over 300,000 distinct CDR3 sequences, more than 4.5% seen once. Sequencing used whole blood, obtained in connection with sensitization to the hapten diphenylcyclopropenone (DPC). Receptor source: a woman in her 50s with alopecia areata. Some clones in this sample may be carry-over from other donors' samples. Each CDR3 is given with its conserved first and last residue. The order of the fields is D gene, clone size, J gene, V gene, CDR3 protein, CDR3 DNA. D genes are given only for firm matches. Size is omitted from some rows. Given values are once, few, many or a class for expanded clones.

d_call: NA
clone_size: NA
j_call: TRBJ2-2
v_call: TRBV5-1
cdr3_aa: CASSGASNTGELFF
cdr3_nt: TGCGCCAGCAGCGGGGCCTCGAACACCGGGGAGCTGTTTTTT

d_call: TRBD1
clone_size: many
j_call: TRBJ1-5
v_call: TRBV6-6
cdr3_aa: CASSSMTGASQPQHF
cdr3_nt: TGTGCCAGCAGTTCCATGACAGGGGCTAGTCAGCCCCAGCATTTT

d_call: NA
clone_size: few
j_call: TRBJ1-2
v_call: TRBV7-2
cdr3_aa: CASRPDSSNYGYTF
cdr3_nt: TGTGCCAGCAGGCCCGACAGCTCTAACTATGGCTACACCTTC

d_call: TRBD1
clone_size: many
j_call: TRBJ1-1
v_call: TRBV18
cdr3_aa: CASSPGTGGEAFF
cdr3_nt: TGTGCCAGCTCACCTGGGACAGGGGGTGAAGCTTTCTTT

d_call: NA
clone_size: NA
j_call: TRBJ1-3
v_call: TRBV7-8
cdr3_aa: CASSLTTVPGNTIHF
cdr3_nt: TGTGCCAGCAGCCTAACGACAGTCCCTGGAAACACCATACATTTT

d_call: NA
clone_size: many
j_call: TRBJ2-3
v_call: TRBV27
cdr3_aa: CASSHGRERDTQYF
cdr3_nt: TGTGCCAGCAGTCACGGACGGGAGAGAGATACGCAGTATTTT

d_call: NA
clone_size: many
j_call: TRBJ1-5
v_call: TRBV12-3/TRBV12-4
cdr3_aa: CASSWSGGGNQPQHF
cdr3_nt: TGTGCCAGCAGTTGGTCGGGGGGAGGCAATCAGCCCCAGCATTTT

d_call: NA
clone_size: many
j_call: TRBJ2-1
v_call: TRBV24-1
cdr3_aa: CATSEAKPGDGAEQLF
cdr3_nt: TGTGCCACCAGTGAAGCGAAACCCGGGGACGGGGCTGAGCAGCTCTTC

d_call: NA
clone_size: NA
j_call: TRBJ1-6
v_call: TRBV28
cdr3_aa: CASYRQTNSPLHF
cdr3_nt: TGTGCCAGCTATCGACAGACAAATTCACCCCTCCACTTT

d_call: NA
clone_size: NA
j_call: TRBJ2-6
v_call: TRBV14
cdr3_aa: CASSPGVSAGANVLTF
cdr3_nt: TGTGCCAGCAGCCCAGGGGTTTCTGCCGGGGCCAACGTCCTGACTTTC

d_call: TRBD1
clone_size: many
j_call: TRBJ2-7
v_call: TRBV12-3/TRBV12-4
cdr3_aa: CASSLMGGQGSYEQYF
cdr3_nt: TGTGCCAGCAGTTTAATGGGGGGACAGGGCTCCTACGAGCAGTACTTC

d_call: NA
clone_size: few
j_call: TRBJ2-7
v_call: TRBV25-1
cdr3_aa: CASAKGSAYEQYF
cdr3_nt: TGTGCCAGTGCCAAGGGATCAGCCTACGAGCAGTACTTC

d_call: NA
clone_size: few
j_call: TRBJ1-1
v_call: TRBV6-6
cdr3_aa: CASSSDSRNTEAFF
cdr3_nt: TGTGCCAGCAGTTCGGACAGTAGGAACACTGAAGCTTTCTTT

d_call: NA
clone_size: few
j_call: TRBJ2-5
v_call: TRBV4-1
cdr3_aa: CASSPGARGGGRETQYF
cdr3_nt: TGCGCCAGCAGCCCGGGCGCCAGGGGCGGGGGAAGAGAGACCCAGTACTTC

d_call: NA
clone_size: NA
j_call: TRBJ1-2
v_call: TRBV24-1
cdr3_aa: CATSGDELTNYGYTF
cdr3_nt: TGTGCCACCAGCGGGGACGAACTTACTAACTATGGCTACACCTTC

d_call: NA
clone_size: many
j_call: TRBJ1-2
v_call: TRBV29-1
cdr3_aa: CSALTDNYGYTF
cdr3_nt: TGCAGCGCCCTTACCGATAACTATGGCTACACCTTC

d_call: NA
clone_size: many
j_call: TRBJ2-1
v_call: TRBV7-2
cdr3_aa: CASSLSGGENEQFF
cdr3_nt: TGTGCCAGCAGCTTATCTGGCGGGGAGAATGAGCAGTTCTTC

d_call: TRBD2
clone_size: many
j_call: TRBJ2-3
v_call: TRBV15
cdr3_aa: CATSRDRGTSGTDTQYF
cdr3_nt: TGTGCCACCAGCAGAGATCGGGGGACTAGCGGCACAGATACGCAGTATTTT

d_call: TRBD1
clone_size: many
j_call: TRBJ2-1
v_call: TRBV3-1
cdr3_aa: CASSQRDSSYNEQFF
cdr3_nt: TGTGCCAGCAGCCAACGGGACAGCTCCTACAATGAGCAGTTCTTC

d_call: NA
clone_size: many
j_call: TRBJ2-7
v_call: TRBV19
cdr3_aa: CASTSRDGFYEQYF
cdr3_nt: TGTGCCAGTACCTCCAGGGACGGATTCTACGAGCAGTACTTC

d_call: TRBD1
clone_size: many
j_call: TRBJ1-5
v_call: TRBV15
cdr3_aa: CATSGRGGAGQPQHF
cdr3_nt: TGTGCCACCAGCGGCAGAGGGGGCGCGGGGCAGCCCCAGCATTTT

d_call: NA
clone_size: many
j_call: TRBJ2-1
v_call: TRBV18
cdr3_aa: CASSPLGEQFF
cdr3_nt: TGTGCCAGCTCACCCTTGGGAGAGCAGTTCTTC

d_call: NA
clone_size: few
j_call: TRBJ1-4
v_call: TRBV12-5
cdr3_aa: CASGFGLGGEKLFF
cdr3_nt: TGTGCTAGTGGCTTTGGACTAGGGGGGGAAAAACTGTTTTTT

d_call: TRBD1
clone_size: NA
j_call: TRBJ1-4
v_call: TRBV27
cdr3_aa: CASTHFWTGGIRTNEKLFF
cdr3_nt: TGTGCCAGCACCCATTTTTGGACAGGGGGAATCAGAACTAATGAAAAACTGTTTTTT

d_call: NA
clone_size: few
j_call: TRBJ1-1
v_call: TRBV29-1
cdr3_aa: CSGWRLNTEAFF
cdr3_nt: TGCAGCGGATGGCGGTTGAACACTGAAGCTTTCTTT

d_call: NA
clone_size: many
j_call: TRBJ2-7
v_call: TRBV28
cdr3_aa: CASSFPGEQYF
cdr3_nt: TGTGCCAGCAGTTTCCCCGGGGAGCAGTACTTC

d_call: NA
clone_size: few
j_call: TRBJ1-1
v_call: TRBV3-1
cdr3_aa: CASSQATGLNTEAFF
cdr3_nt: TGTGCCAGCAGCCAGGCGACAGGTCTGAACACTGAAGCTTTCTTT

d_call: TRBD1
clone_size: NA
j_call: TRBJ1-1
v_call: TRBV28
cdr3_aa: CASRSGTGHTEAFF
cdr3_nt: TGTGCCAGCAGATCCGGGACAGGGCACACTGAAGCTTTCTTT

d_call: TRBD1
clone_size: many
j_call: TRBJ1-5
v_call: TRBV29-1
cdr3_aa: CSVAGGGNQPQHF
cdr3_nt: TGCAGCGTTGCAGGGGGCGGCAATCAGCCCCAGCATTTT

d_call: NA
clone_size: NA
j_call: TRBJ2-3
v_call: TRBV16
cdr3_aa: CASSPEGRSTDTQYF
cdr3_nt: TGTGCCAGCAGCCCCGAGGGCCGAAGCACAGATACGCAGTATTTT

d_call: NA
clone_size: NA
j_call: TRBJ2-2
v_call: TRBV12-3/TRBV12-4
cdr3_aa: CASSLGGGLGELFF
cdr3_nt: TGTGCCAGCAGTTTAGGAGGGGGTCTCGGGGAGCTGTTTTTT

d_call: NA
clone_size: many
j_call: TRBJ2-7
v_call: TRBV7-2
cdr3_aa: CASSFALAYEQYF
cdr3_nt: TGTGCCAGCAGCTTCGCGCTAGCCTACGAGCAGTACTTC

d_call: TRBD2
clone_size: NA
j_call: TRBJ2-3
v_call: TRBV27
cdr3_aa: CASSPLTSGGAYDTQYF
cdr3_nt: TGTGCCAGCAGCCCCCTTACTAGCGGGGGGGCCTATGATACGCAGTATTTT

d_call: TRBD2
clone_size: many
j_call: TRBJ2-2
v_call: TRBV5-5
cdr3_aa: CASSPWSGIGTGELFF
cdr3_nt: TGTGCCAGCAGCCCTTGGAGCGGGATTGGCACCGGGGAGCTGTTTTTT